Here is one T cell receptor beta chain with its context. Its antigen is currently unknown. The data are from a study of T cells in localized non-small cell lung cancer. Findings and caveats of the study: Sequencing was limited to one tumor region, leaving the possibility of heterogeneity open. Appearances in adjacent lung were noted for a median 57 of the top 100 tumor clones. Tumor trailed uninvolved adjacent lung in T cell clonality, which peaked there.

Deletions cut 0 bases from V and 4 bases from J, with 13 bases between. The CDR3 contains 15 residues. The V gene's germline CDR1 is LNHDA and CDR2 SQIVND (reference sequence). The data were produced by immunoSEQ multiplex PCR, yet TCRdb's version contains in-frame clones alone and is incomplete. The top ten clones hold about 14% of a sample with thousands of clones, roughly 32% of them seen once. The sequenced sample was lung tumor tissue, obtained before any cancer treatment. The sequence derives from a man aged 35-75 years with stage II lung adenocarcinoma. The chain links TRBV19 to TRBJ2-7, with D possibly being TRBD1 or TRBD2 (6 bases each). Here the CDR3 DNA reads TGTGCCAGTAGTATAGATGCCGGGGGACATTACGAGCAGTACTTC. Translated: CASSIDAGGHYEQYF.